This is a list of T cell receptor beta chains from one sample in a study of blood T cell repertoires in COVID-19. Generated by immunoSEQ multiplex PCR, the TCRdb table keeps only in-frame clones and is missing some. The sample has just over 350,000 clones; around nine tenths are singletons. Sequenced sample: peripheral blood. The origin of the receptors is a woman aged 55-70 years with COVID-19, enrolled during active disease. Both conserved end residues are part of each CDR3. Each record gives: clone size, V gene, J gene, D gene, CDR3 DNA, CDR3 protein. D genes are given only for firm matches. A clone size is listed for some rows: how often the clone was seen (once, few, many), or a class if it is expanded.

>-|TRBV10-3|TRBJ2-7|TRBD1
TGTGCCATCAGTGACCGCCCGAGGGGACAGGGGGATTACGAGCAGTACTTC
CAISDRPRGQGDYEQYF
>few|TRBV7-9|TRBJ2-2|-
TGTGCCAGCAGCTCCCCCCGGGACACGAACACCGGGGAGCTGTTTTTT
CASSSPRDTNTGELFF
>-|TRBV4-1|TRBJ2-2|-
TGCGCCAGCAGCCGGCATCGCAGGGGGGACACCGGGGAGCTGTTTTTT
CASSRHRRGDTGELFF
>once|TRBV19|TRBJ1-2|-
TGTGCCAGTAGTATAGCGCAGGTTGGATATGGCTACACCTTC
CASSIAQVGYGYTF
>-|TRBV10-3|TRBJ2-7|TRBD2
TGTGCCATCAGTGAGTCCAGCGGGGGGACGACCTACGAGCAGTACTTC
CAISESSGGTTYEQYF
>-|TRBV3-1/TRBV3-2|TRBJ2-5|TRBD1
TGTGCCAGCAGCCACCAGTCGTACAGGGGGCAAGAGACCCAGTACTTC
CASSHQSYRGQETQYF
>-|TRBV6-5|TRBJ1-4|-
TGTGCCAGCAGTTATAGCAGAAAAGATGAAAAACTGTTTTTT
CASSYSRKDEKLFF
>-|TRBV10-3|TRBJ2-3|TRBD2
TGTGCCATCAGTGACCCTAGCGGAAGCACAGATACGCAGTATTTT
CAISDPSGSTDTQYF
>once|TRBV27|TRBJ1-2|-
TGTGCCAGCAGTTTATCACAGGCTTACTCGGGTGGCTACACCTTC
CASSLSQAYSGGYTF
>-|TRBV30|TRBJ2-7|-
TGTGCCTGGAGTCGGACTGGCCTTTGGGAGCAGTACTTC
CAWSRTGLWEQYF
>once|TRBV19|TRBJ1-5|TRBD1
TGTGCCAGTAGTACCCGGACAGGGAGACAGCCCCAGCATTTT
CASSTRTGRQPQHF
>-|TRBV6-5|TRBJ2-1|TRBD1
TGTGCCAGCAGCACCGGACAGGGGGCCTACAATGAGCAGTTCTTC
CASSTGQGAYNEQFF
>few|TRBV5-6|TRBJ1-1|-
TGTGCCAGCAGCTTTTCAGGTAACACTGAAGCTTTCTTT
CASSFSGNTEAFF
>-|TRBV16|TRBJ1-5|-
TGTGCCAGCAGCCGGAAGAGAGGGACAAGCTATAGCAATCAGCCCCAGCATTTT
CASSRKRGTSYSNQPQHF
>-|TRBV5-5|TRBJ2-7|-
TGTGCCAGCAGCTTCAGCTACGAGCAGTACTTC
CASSFSYEQYF
>-|TRBV6-5|TRBJ1-1|-
TGTGCCAGCAGTTACGACGGGATTTACACTGAAGCTTTCTTT
CASSYDGIYTEAFF
>-|TRBV6-5|TRBJ2-7|-
TGTGCCAGCAGTTACTCGGAGGGTGAGTTTTCCTACGAGCAGTACTTC
CASSYSEGEFSYEQYF
>-|TRBV19|TRBJ1-2|TRBD1
TGTGCCAGTAGTGGCCGTTCCGGGACAGCCTTCTATGGCTACACCTTC
CASSGRSGTAFYGYTF
>-|TRBV5-8|TRBJ1-2|TRBD1
TGTGCCAGCAGCTCGAAGGGGGCGGCTAACTATGGCTACACCTTC
CASSSKGAANYGYTF
>-|TRBV3-1/TRBV3-2|TRBJ2-7|TRBD1
TGTGCCAGTCGGACAGGGTCGTCCTACGAGCAGTACTTC
CASRTGSSYEQYF
>-|TRBV11-3|TRBJ2-5|-
TGTGCCAGCAGCTTAGCTCTGGGCAGGGTTTGGACCCAGTACTTC
CASSLALGRVWTQYF
>-|TRBV10-1|TRBJ1-1|TRBD1
TGCGCCAGCAGACCCGGGACAGGGTTCACTGAAGCTTTCTTT
CASRPGTGFTEAFF
>-|TRBV27|TRBJ2-3|TRBD2
TGTGCCAGCAGTTTAGGGACTATAAGAGGGTTAACAGATACGCAGTATTTT
CASSLGTIRGLTDTQYF
>-|TRBV5-1|TRBJ1-1|TRBD1
TGCGCCAGCAGCGGCGGGACAGAGAACACTGAAGCTTTCTTT
CASSGGTENTEAFF
>-|TRBV19|TRBJ1-4|-
TGTGCCAGTAGTATCTTCGGGGGGGGTGAAAAACTGTTTTTT
CASSIFGGGEKLFF
>-|TRBV18|TRBJ2-1|TRBD2
TGTGCCAGCTCACTACCGGGACTAGCGGGGGGGAGTGAGCAGTTCTTC
CASSLPGLAGGSEQFF
>-|TRBV6-6|TRBJ2-5|TRBD1
TGTGCCAGCAGTCGGGGGTGGGGACAGGGACTTCTAGCGGACCAAGAGACCCAGTACTTC
CASSRGWGQGLLADQETQYF
>-|TRBV6-1|TRBJ2-1|TRBD1
TGTGCCAGCAGTGAATTCCCGACAGGGGAGGTTCGCAATGAGCAGTTCTTC
CASSEFPTGEVRNEQFF
>-|TRBV25-1|TRBJ1-2|-
TGTGCCAGCAGTGAATGGGGGGAGAATGGCTACACCTTC
CASSEWGENGYTF
>-|TRBV11-2|TRBJ1-2|TRBD1
TGTGCCAGCAGCTTACCACAGGGGGTCGGTGGCTACACCTTC
CASSLPQGVGGYTF
>-|TRBV4-1|TRBJ2-2|TRBD1
TGCGCCAGCAGCCAAGTTTCGCGACAGGGGAACACCGGGGAGCTGTTTTTT
CASSQVSRQGNTGELFF
>-|TRBV20-1|TRBJ1-1|-
TGCAGTGCTAGAGATCGGGGTTCGGCTTTCTTT
CSARDRGSAFF
>-|TRBV11-3|TRBJ1-3|-
TGTGCCAGCAGCTTAGAGTACAGAGGAAACACCATATATTTT
CASSLEYRGNTIYF
>-|TRBV4-3|TRBJ2-3|-
TGCGCCAGCAGCCAAGATCTACGGGGAGATTGGACAGATACGCAGTATTTT
CASSQDLRGDWTDTQYF
>-|TRBV7-2|TRBJ1-1|-
TGTGCCAGCAGCTTTGGAGGGTACACTGAAGCTTTCTTT
CASSFGGYTEAFF
>-|TRBV12-3/TRBV12-4|TRBJ1-2|-
TGTGCCAGCAGTTTTGAGGATGGCTACACCTTC
CASSFEDGYTF
>-|TRBV4-3|TRBJ2-3|TRBD2
TGCGCCAGCAGCCACGGCGGGGGATCCACAGATACGCAGTATTTT
CASSHGGGSTDTQYF
>once|TRBV29-1|TRBJ1-1|TRBD1
TGCAGCGTTGAAAGAACAGGGGCGGGCACTGAAGCTTTCTTT
CSVERTGAGTEAFF
>once|TRBV10-3|TRBJ1-1|-
TGTGCCATCAGGGCCGAGGGCTTCACTGAAGCTTTCTTT
CAIRAEGFTEAFF
>-|TRBV2|TRBJ1-5|TRBD1
TGTGCCAGCACGGTCTCAGGGGGAGGCCAGCCCCAGCATTTT
CASTVSGGGQPQHF
>-|TRBV20-1|TRBJ1-2|-
TGCAGTGCTAGTGCTCATCCCAAGCTTTTCTATGGCTACACCTTC
CSASAHPKLFYGYTF
>-|TRBV3-1/TRBV3-2|TRBJ2-7|-
TGTGCCAGCAGCCAAGGGGGCTTTTTGTACGAGCAGTACTTC
CASSQGGFLYEQYF
>-|TRBV19|TRBJ1-2|TRBD1
TGTGCCAGTAACCTAGTTCGGGGGACAGGGCATGGCTACACCTTC
CASNLVRGTGHGYTF
>few|TRBV7-3|TRBJ2-1|-
TGTGCCAGCAGCTTAGGCCTAGCAGGCAATGAGCAGTTCTTC
CASSLGLAGNEQFF
>-|TRBV19|TRBJ1-2|-
TGTGCCAGTAGTATAGGAGGCAGATTTAACTATGGCTACACCTTC
CASSIGGRFNYGYTF
>-|TRBV2|TRBJ2-3|TRBD2
TGTGCCAGCAGTCCTGAGACTAGCGGATTCACAGATACGCAGTATTTT
CASSPETSGFTDTQYF
>-|TRBV5-4|TRBJ2-5|-
TGTGCCAGCAGCTTGGAGGAGGGGGCGGGGACCCAGTACTTC
CASSLEEGAGTQYF
>few|TRBV18|TRBJ2-3|-
TGTGCCAGCTCACCACCGGGGCTCAGCACAGATACGCAGTATTTT
CASSPPGLSTDTQYF
>-|TRBV29-1|TRBJ2-3|-
TGCAGCGTTGGACTCACAGATACGCAGTATTTT
CSVGLTDTQYF
>-|TRBV2|TRBJ2-2|TRBD1
TGTGCCAGCAGGCCGGGACAGGGTTTCACCGGGGAGCTGTTTTTT
CASRPGQGFTGELFF
>-|TRBV5-1|TRBJ2-7|-
TGCGCCAGCAGCCCGGACATTTCCTACGAGCAGTACTTC
CASSPDISYEQYF
>-|TRBV5-1|TRBJ2-1|-
TGCGCCAGCAGCTCCTTCGAGCGGGCCTACAATGAGCAGTTCTTC
CASSSFERAYNEQFF
>-|TRBV27|TRBJ1-1|-
TGTGCCAGCAGTTTGCAGGGCACAGAAGCTTTCTTT
CASSLQGTEAFF
>-|TRBV30|TRBJ1-5|TRBD1
TGTGCCTGGAGCCTCTTTCAGGGGGCACAGCCCCAGCATTTT
CAWSLFQGAQPQHF
>-|TRBV18|TRBJ1-1|-
TGTGCCAGCTCACCATCCTACGGGGATGAAGCTTTCTTT
CASSPSYGDEAFF
>-|TRBV11-2|TRBJ1-4|-
TGTGCCAGCAGCCTCACAGGGAGTTGGACTGAAAAACTGTTTTTT
CASSLTGSWTEKLFF
>-|TRBV6-5|TRBJ2-1|-
TGTGCCAGCAATATGCTCCCGGAGGGATACAATGAGCAGTTCTTC
CASNMLPEGYNEQFF
>-|TRBV5-1|TRBJ2-7|-
TGCGCCAGCAGCTTGGCTCAGCCGGGGAGCAACGAGCAGTACTTC
CASSLAQPGSNEQYF